This T cell receptor beta chain was identified in a study of blood T cell repertoires in COVID-19. About the study: Material from acute and convalescent COVID-19 was sourced from the United States, Italy and Spain.

Measured with immunoSEQ multiplex PCR; TCRdb has only the in-frame clones, and not every one. This table has 450,000 or so clones, about 88% appearing once. V lost 3 bases to trimming and J lost 4 bases, with 10 bases between them. Per the germline V gene, CDR1 is GTSNPN and CDR2 is SVGIG (reference sequence). CDR3 length: 13 residues. Sequenced: peripheral blood. The receptor comes from a man aged 18 to 29 with COVID-19, enrolled during active disease. The chain recombines TRBV30 with TRBJ1-5; D possibly corresponds to TRBD1 (6 bases). The CDR3 loop reads CAWSLQGNQPQHF. CDR3 DNA sequence: TGTGCCTGGAGCCTACAGGGAAATCAGCCCCAGCATTTT.